This TCR beta chain was recorded in a study of cytomegalovirus exposure and HLA in healthy donors. Study-level points and caveats: The authors later found HLA-associated TCR beta chains more clonally expanded than equally common others.

As to this clone: Its antigen is currently unknown.

The length of the CDR3 is 14 residues. Germline V CDR1 and CDR2: MDHEN, SYDVKM. V lost 8 bases and J lost 7; bases outside the gene matches: 10. Use of 60 Vbeta and 13 Jbeta primers characterized the PCR. Produced via immunoSEQ multiplex PCR; TCRdb's table is partial and in-frame only. The repertoire has 140,000 or so clones, 75% to 90% of them found once; the top ten carry 1.2%. The source is a female donor in good health and CMV-seronegative. The sample consisted of PBMCs. V and J are TRBV28 and TRBJ2-1; 8 positions match TRBD1. The CDR3 is CASGEGQAGNEQFF. CDR3 sequence (DNA): TGTGCCAGCGGCGAGGGACAGGCGGGAAATGAGCAGTTCTTC.